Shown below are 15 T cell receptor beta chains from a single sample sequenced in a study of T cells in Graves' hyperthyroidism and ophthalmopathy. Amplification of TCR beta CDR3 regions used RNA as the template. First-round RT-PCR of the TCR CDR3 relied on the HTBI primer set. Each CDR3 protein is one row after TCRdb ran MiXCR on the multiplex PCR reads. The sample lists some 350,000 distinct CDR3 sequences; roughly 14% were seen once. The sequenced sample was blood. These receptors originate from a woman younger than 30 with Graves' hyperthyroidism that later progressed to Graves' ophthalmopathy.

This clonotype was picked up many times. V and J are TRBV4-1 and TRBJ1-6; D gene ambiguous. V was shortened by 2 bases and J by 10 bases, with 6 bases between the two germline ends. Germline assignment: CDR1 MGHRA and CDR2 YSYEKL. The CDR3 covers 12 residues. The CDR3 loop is CASSQLDSPLHF. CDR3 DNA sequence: TGCGCCAGCAGCCAACTTGACTCACCCCTCCACTTT.

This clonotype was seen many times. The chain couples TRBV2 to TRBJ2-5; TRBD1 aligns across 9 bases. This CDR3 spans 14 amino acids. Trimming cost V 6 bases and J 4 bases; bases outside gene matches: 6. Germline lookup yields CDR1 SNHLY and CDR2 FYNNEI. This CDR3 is CASRRQGVGETQYF. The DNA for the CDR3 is TGTGCCAGCAGGAGACAGGGGGTGGGAGAGACCCAGTACTTC.

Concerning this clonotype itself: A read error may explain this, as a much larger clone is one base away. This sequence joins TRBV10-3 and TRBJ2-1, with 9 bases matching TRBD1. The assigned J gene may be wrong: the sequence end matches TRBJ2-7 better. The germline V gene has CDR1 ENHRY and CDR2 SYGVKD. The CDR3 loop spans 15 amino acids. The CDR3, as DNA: TGTGCCATCAGTGGGGACAGGGCTTCCTACAATGAGCAGTACTTC. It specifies CAISGDRASYNEQYF.

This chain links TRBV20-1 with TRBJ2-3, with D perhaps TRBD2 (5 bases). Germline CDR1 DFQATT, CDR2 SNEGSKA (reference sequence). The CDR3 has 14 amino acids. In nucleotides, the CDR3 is TGCAGCCTACCGTCCGGAGGTAGCACAGATACGCAGTATTTT. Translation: CSLPSGGSTDTQYF.

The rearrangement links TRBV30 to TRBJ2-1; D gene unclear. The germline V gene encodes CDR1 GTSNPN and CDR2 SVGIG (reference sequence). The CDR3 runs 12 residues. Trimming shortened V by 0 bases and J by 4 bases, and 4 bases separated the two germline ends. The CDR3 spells CAWSVQYNEQFF. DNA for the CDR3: TGTGCCTGGAGTGTTCAGTACAATGAGCAGTTCTTC.

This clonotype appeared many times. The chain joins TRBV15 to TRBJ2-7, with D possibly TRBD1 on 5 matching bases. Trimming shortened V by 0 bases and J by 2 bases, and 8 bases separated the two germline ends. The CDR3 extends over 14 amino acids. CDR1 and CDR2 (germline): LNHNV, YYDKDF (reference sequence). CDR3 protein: CATSREQDTYEQYF. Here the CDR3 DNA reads TGTGCCACCAGCAGAGAACAGGATACCTACGAGCAGTACTTC.

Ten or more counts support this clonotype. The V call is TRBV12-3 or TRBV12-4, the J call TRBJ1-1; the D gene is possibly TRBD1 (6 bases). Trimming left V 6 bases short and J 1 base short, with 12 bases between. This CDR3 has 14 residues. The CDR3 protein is CASSTGTTNTEAFF. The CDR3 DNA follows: TGTGCCAGCAGCACCGGGACAACGAACACTGAAGCTTTCTTT.

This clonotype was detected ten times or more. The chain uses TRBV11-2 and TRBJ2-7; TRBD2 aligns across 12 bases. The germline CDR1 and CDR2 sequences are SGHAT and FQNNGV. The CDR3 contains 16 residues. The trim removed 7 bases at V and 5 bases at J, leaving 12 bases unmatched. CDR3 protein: CASTSQTSGSHHEQYF. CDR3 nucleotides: TGTGCCAGCACCTCTCAGACTAGCGGGAGTCACCACGAGCAGTACTTC.

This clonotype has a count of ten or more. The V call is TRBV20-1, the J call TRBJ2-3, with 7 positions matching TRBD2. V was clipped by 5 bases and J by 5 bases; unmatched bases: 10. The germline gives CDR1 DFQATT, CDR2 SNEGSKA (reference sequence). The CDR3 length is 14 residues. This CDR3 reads CSASSSGGVDTQYF. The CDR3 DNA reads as TGCAGTGCTTCCTCTAGCGGAGGGGTAGATACGCAGTATTTT.

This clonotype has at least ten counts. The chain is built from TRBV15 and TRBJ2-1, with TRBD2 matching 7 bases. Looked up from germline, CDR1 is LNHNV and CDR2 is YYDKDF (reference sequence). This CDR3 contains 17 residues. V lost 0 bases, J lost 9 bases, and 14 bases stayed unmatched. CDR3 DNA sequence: TGTGCCACCAGCAGAGATCGTGGTAGCGGGCCCGGAGGTGAGCAGTTCTTC. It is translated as CATSRDRGSGPGGEQFF.

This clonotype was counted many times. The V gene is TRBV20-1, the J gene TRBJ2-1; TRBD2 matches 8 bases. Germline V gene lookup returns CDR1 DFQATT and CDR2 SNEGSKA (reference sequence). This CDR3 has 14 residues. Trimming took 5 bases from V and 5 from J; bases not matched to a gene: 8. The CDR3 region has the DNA TGCAGTGCTGGGGGACTAGGGGTGAACAATGAGCAGTTCTTC. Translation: CSAGGLGVNNEQFF.

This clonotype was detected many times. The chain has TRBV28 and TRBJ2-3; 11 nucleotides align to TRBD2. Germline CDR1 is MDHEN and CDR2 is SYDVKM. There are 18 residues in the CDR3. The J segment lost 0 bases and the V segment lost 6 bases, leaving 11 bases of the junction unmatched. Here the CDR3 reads CASSLGASGRRSTDTQYF. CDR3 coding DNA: TGTGCCAGCAGCCTAGGGGCTAGCGGGAGGCGGAGCACAGATACGCAGTATTTT. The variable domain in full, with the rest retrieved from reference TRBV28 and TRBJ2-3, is DVKVTQSSRYLVKRTGEKVFLECVQDMDHENMFWYRQDPGLGLRLIYFSYDVKMKEKGDIPEGYSVSREKKERFSLILESASTNQTSMYLCASSLGASGRRSTDTQYFGPGTRLTVL.

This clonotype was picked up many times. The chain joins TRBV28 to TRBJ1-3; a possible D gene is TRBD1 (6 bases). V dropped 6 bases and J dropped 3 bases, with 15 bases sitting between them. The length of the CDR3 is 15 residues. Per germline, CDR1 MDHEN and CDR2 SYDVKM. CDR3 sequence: CASRQDRHLGNTIYF. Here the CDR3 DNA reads TGTGCCAGCAGACAGGACAGACACCTTGGAAACACCATATATTTT.

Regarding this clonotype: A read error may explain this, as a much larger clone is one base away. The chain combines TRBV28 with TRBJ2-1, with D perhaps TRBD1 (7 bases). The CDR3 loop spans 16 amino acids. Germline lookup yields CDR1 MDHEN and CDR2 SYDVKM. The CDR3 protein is CASRHRQGLRWNEQLF. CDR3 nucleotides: TGTGCCAGCAGGCACCGACAGGGACTGAGGTGGAATGAGCAGCTCTTC.

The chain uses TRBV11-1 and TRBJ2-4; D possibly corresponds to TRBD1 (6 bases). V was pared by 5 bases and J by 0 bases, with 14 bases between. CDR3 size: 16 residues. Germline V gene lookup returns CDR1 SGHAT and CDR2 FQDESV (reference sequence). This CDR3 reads CASSQGQTLAKNIQYF. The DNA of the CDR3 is TGTGCCAGCAGCCAAGGACAGACTCTAGCCAAAAACATTCAGTACTTC.